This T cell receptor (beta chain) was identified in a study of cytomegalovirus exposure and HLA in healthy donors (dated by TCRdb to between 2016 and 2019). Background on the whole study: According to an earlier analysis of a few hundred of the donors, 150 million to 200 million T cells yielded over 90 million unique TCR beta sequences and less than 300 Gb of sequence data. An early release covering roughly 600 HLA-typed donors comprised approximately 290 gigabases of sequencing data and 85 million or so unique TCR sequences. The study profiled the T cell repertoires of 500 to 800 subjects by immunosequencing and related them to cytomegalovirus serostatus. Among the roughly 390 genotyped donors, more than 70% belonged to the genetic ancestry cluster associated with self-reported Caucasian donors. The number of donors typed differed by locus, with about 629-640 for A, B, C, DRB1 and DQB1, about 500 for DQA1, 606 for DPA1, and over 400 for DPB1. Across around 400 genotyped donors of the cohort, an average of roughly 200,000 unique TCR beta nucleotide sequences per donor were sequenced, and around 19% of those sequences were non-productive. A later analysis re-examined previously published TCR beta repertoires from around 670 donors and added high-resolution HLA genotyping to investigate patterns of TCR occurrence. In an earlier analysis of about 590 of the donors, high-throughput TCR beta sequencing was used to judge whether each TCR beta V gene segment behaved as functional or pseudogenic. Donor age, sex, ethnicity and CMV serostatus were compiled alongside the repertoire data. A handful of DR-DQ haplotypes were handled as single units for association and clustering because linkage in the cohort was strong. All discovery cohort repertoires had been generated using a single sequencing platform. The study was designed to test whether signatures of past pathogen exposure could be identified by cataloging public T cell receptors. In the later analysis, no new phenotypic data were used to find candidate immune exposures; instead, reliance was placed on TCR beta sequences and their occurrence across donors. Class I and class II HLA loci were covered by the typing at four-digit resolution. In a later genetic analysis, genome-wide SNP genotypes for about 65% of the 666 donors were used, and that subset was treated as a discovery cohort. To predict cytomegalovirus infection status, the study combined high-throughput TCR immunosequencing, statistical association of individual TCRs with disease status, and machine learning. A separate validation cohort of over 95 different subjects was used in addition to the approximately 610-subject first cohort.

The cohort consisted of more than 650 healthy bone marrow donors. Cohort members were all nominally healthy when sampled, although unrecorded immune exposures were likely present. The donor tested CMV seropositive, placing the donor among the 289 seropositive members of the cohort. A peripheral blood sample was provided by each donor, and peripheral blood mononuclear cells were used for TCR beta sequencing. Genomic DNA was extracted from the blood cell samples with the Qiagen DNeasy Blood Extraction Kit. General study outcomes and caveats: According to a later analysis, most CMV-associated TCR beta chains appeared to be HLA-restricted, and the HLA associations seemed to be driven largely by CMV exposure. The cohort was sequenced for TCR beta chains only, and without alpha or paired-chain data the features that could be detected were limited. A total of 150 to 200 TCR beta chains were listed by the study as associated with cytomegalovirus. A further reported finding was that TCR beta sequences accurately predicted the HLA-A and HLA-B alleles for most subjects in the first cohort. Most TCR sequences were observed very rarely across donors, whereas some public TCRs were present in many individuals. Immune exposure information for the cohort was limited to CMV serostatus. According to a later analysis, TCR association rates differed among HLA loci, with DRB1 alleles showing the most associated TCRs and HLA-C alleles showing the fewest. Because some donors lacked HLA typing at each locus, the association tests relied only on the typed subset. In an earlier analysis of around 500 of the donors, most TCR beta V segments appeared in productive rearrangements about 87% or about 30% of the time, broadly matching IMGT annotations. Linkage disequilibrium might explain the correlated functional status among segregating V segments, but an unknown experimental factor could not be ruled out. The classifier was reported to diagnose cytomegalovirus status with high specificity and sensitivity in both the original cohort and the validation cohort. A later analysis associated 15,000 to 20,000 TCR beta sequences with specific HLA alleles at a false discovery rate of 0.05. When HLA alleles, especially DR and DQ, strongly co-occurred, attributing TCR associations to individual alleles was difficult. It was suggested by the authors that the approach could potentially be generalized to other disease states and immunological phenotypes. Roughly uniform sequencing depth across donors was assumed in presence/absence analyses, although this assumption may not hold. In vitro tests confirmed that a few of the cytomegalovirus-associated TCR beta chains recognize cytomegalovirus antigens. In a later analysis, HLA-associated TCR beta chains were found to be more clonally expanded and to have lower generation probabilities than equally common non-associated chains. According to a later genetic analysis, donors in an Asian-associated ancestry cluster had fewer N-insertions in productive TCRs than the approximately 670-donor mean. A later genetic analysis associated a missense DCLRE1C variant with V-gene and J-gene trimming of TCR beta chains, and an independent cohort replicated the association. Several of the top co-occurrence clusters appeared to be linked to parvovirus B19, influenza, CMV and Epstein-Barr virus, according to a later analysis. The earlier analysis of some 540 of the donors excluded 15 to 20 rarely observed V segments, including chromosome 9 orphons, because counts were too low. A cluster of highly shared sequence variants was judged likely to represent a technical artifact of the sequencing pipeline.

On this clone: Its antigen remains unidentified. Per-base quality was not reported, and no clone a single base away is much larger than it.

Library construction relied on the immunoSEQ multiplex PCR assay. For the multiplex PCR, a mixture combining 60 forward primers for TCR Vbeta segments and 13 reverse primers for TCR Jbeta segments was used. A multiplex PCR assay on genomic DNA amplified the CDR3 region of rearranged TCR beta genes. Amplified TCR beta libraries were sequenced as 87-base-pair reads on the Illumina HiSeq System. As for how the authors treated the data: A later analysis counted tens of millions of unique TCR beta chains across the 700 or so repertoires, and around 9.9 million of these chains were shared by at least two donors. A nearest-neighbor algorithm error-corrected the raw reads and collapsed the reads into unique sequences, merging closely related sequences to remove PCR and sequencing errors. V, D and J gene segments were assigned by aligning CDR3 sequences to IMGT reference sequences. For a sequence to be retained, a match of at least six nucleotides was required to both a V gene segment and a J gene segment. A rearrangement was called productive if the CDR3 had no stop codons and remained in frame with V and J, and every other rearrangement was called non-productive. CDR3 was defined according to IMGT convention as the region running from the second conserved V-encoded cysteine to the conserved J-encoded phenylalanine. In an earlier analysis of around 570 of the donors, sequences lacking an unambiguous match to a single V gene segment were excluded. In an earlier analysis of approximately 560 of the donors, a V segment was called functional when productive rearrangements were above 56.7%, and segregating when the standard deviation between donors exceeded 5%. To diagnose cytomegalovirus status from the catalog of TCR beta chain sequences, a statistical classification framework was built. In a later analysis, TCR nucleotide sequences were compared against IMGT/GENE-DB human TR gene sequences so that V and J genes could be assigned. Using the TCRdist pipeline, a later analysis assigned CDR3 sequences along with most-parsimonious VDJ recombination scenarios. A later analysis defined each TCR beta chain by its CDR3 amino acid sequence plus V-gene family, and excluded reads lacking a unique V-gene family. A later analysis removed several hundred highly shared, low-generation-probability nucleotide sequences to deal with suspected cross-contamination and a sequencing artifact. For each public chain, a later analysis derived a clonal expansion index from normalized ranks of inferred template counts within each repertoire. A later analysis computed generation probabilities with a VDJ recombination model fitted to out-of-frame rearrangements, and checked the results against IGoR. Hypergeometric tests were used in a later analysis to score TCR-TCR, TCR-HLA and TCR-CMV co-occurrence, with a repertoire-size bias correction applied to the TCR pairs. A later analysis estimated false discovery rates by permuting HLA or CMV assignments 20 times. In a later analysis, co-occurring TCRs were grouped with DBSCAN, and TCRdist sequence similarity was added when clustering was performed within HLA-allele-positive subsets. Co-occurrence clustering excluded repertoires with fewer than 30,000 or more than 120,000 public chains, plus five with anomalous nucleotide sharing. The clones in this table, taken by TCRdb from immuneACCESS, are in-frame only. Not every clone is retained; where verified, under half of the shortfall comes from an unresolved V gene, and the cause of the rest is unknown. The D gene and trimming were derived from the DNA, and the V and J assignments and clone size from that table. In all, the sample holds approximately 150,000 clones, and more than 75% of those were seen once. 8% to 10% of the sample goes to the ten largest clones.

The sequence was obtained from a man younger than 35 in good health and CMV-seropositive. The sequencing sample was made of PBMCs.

The CDR3 amino acid sequence is: CASTSDRERDTEAFF. The DNA is as follows: TGTGCCAGCACCTCTGACAGGGAGAGAGATACTGAAGCTTTCTTT. The chain couples TRBV6-1 to TRBJ1-1, and 7 bases in between align with TRBD1. Sequences MNHNS (CDR1) and SASEGT (CDR2) are obtained from the germline V gene. V is trimmed back by 7 bases and J by 5 bases, and the junction contains 13 bases that no gene match accounts for. Measured from the cysteine to the phenylalanine, the CDR3 is 15 residues long. The entry retains the CDR3 DNA only, 45 bases that are in frame from base 1.